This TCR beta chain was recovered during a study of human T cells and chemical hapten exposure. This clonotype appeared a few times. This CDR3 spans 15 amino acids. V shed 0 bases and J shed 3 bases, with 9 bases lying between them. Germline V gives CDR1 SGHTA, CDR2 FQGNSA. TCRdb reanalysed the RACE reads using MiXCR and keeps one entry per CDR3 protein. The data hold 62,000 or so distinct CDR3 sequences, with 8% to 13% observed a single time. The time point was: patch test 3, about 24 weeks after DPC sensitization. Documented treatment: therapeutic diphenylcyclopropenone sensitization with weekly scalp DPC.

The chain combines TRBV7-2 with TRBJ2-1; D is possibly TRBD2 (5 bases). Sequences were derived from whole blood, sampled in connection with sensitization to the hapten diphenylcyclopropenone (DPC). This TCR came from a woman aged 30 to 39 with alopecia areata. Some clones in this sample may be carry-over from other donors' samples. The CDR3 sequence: CASSLAGVGYNEQFF. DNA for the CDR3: TGTGCCAGCAGCTTAGCGGGAGTGGGCTACAATGAGCAGTTCTTC.